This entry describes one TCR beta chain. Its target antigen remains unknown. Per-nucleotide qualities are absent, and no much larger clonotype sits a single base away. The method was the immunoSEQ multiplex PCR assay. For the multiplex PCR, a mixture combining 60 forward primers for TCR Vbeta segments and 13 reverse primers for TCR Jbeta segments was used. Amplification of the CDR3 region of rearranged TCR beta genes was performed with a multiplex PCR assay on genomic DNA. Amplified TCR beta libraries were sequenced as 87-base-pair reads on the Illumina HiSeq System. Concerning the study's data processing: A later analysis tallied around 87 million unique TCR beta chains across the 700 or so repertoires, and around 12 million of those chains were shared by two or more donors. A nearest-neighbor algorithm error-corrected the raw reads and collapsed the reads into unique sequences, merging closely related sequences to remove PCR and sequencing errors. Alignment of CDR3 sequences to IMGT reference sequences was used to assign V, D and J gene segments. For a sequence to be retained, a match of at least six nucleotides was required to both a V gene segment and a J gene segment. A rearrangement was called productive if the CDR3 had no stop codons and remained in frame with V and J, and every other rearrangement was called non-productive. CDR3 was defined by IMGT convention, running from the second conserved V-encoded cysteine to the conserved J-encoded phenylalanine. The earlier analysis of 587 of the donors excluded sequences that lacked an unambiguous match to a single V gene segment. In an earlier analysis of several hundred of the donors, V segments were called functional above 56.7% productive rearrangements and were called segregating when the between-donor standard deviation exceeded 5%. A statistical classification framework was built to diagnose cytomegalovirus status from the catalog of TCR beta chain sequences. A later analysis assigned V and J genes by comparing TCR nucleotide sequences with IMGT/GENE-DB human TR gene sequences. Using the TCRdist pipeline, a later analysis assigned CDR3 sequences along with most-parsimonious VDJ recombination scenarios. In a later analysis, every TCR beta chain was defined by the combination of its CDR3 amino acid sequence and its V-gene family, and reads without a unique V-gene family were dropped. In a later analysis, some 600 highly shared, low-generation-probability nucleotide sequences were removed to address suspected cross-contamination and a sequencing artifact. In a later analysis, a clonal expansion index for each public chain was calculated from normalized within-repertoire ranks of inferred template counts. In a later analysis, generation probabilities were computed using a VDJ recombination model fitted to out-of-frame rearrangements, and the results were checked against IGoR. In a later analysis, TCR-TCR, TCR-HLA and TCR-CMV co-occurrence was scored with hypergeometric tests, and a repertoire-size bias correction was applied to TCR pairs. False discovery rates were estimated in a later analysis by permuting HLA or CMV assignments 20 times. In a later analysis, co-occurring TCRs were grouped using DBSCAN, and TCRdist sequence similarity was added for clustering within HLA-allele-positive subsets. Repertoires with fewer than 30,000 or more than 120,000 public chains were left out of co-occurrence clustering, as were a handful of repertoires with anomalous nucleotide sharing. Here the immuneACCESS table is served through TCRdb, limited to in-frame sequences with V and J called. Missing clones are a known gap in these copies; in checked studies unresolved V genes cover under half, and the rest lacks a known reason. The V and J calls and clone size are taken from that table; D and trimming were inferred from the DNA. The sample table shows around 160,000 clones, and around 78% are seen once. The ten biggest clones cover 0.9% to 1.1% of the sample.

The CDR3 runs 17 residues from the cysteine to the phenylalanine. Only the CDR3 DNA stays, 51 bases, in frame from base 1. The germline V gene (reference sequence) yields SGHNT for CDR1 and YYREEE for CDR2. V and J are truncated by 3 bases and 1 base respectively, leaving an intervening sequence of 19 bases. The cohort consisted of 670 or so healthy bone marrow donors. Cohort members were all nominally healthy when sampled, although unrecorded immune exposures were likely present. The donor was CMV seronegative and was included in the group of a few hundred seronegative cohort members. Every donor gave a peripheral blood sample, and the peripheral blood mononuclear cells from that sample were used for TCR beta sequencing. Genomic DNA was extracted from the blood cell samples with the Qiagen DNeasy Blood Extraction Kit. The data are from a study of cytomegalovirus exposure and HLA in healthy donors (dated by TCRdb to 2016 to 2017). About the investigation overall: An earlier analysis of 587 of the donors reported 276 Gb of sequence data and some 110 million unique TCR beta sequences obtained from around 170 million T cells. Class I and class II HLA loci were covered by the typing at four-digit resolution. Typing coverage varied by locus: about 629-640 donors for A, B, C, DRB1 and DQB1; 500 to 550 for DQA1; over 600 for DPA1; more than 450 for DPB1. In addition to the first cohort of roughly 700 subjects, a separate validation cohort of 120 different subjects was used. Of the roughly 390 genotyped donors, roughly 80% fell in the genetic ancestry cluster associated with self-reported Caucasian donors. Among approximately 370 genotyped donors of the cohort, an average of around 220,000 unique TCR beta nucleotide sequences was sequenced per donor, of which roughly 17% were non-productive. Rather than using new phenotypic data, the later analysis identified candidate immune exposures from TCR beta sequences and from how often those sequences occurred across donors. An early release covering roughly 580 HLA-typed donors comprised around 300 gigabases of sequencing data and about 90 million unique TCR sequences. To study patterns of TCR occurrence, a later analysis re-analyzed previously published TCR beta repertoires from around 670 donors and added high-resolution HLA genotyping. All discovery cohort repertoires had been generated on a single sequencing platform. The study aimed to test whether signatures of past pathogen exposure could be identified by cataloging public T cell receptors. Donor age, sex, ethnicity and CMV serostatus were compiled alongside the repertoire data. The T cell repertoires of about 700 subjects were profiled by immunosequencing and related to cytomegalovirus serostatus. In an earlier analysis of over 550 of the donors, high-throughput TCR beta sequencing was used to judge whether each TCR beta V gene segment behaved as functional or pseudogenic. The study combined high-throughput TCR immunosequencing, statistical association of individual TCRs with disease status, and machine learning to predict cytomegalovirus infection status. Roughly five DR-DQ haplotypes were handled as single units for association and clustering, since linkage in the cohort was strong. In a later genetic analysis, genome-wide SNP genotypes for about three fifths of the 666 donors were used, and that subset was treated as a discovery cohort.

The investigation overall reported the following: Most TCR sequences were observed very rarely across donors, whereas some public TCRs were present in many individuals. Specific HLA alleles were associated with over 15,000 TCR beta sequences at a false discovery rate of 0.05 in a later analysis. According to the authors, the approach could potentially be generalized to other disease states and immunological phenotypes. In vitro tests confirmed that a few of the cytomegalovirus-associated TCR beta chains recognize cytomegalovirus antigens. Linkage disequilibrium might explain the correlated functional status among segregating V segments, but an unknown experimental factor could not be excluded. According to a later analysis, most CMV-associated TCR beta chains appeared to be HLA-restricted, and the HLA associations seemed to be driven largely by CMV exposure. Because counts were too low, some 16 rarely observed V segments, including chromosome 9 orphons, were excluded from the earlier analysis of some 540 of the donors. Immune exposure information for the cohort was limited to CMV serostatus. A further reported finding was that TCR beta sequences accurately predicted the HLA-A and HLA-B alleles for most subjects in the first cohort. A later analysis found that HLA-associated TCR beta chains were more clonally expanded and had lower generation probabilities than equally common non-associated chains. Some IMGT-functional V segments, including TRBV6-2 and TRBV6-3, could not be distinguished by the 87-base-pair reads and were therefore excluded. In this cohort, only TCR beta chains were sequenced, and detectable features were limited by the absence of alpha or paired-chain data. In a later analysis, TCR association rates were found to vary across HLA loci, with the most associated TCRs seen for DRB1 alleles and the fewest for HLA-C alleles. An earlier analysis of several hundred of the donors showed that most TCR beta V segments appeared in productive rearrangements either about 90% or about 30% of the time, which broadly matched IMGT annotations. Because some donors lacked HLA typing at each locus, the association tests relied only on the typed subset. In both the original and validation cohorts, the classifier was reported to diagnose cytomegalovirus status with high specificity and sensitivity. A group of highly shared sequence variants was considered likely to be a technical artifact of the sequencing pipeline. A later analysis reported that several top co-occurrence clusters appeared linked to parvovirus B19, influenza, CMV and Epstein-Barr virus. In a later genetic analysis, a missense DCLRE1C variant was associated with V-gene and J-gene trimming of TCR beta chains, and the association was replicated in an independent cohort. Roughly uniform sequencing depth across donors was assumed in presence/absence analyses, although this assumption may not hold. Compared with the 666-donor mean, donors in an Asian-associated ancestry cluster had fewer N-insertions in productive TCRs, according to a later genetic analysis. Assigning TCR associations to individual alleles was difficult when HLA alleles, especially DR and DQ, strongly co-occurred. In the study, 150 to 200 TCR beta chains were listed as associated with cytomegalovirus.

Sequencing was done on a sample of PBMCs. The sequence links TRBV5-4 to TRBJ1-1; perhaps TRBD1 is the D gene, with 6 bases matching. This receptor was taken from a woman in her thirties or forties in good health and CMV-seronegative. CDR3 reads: CASSSPGGAGGNTEAFF. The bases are TGTGCCAGCAGCTCCCCGGGGGGGGCGGGTGGGAACACTGAAGCTTTCTTT.